These 30 T cell receptor beta chains were sequenced from one sample in a study of cytomegalovirus exposure and HLA in healthy donors. Here immunoSEQ multiplex PCR was the method, and the copy in TCRdb shows in-frame clones only, minus some. The sample lists some 140,000 clones, about 86% seen once, with roughly 3% in the top ten. Sequencing was carried out using PBMCs. Source of these receptors: a man aged 18 to 29 in good health and CMV-seronegative.

The chain is built from TRBV5-6 and TRBJ2-7; no clear D gene. Per the germline V gene, CDR1 is SGHDT and CDR2 is YYEEEE. The germline V and J ends were trimmed by 1 base and 3 bases, with 11 bases remaining between them. The CDR3 is 14 amino acids. The CDR3 bases are TGTGCCAGCAGCTTGCCCTCTAGAATCTACGAGCAGTACTTC. Protein: CASSLPSRIYEQYF.

The V call is TRBV2, the J call TRBJ2-4, with 7 bases identical to TRBD1. The CDR3 consists of 17 residues. Trimming at V came to 7 bases and at J to 0 bases, leaving 12 bases not matched to a gene. Per germline, CDR1 SNHLY and CDR2 FYNNEI. The CDR3 spells CASKGTDKMIAKNIQYF. The DNA for the CDR3 is TGTGCCAGCAAGGGGACAGATAAAATGATAGCCAAAAACATTCAGTACTTC.

This chain connects TRBV27 to TRBJ2-6; maybe TRBD1 (6 bases). V was shortened by 0 bases and J by 0 bases, with 18 bases between the two germline ends. This CDR3 is 20 amino acids long. Germline CDR1 reads MNHEY; CDR2 reads SMNVEV (reference sequence). The CDR3 here is CASSLSPLAGASSGANVLTF. The CDR3 coding sequence is TGTGCCAGCAGTTTATCCCCACTCGCAGGGGCCAGCTCTGGGGCCAACGTCCTGACTTTC.

CDR3 bases: TGTGCCAGCAGTAAAGGACAGGGGTACACCGGGGAGCTGTTTTTT. This encodes CASSKGQGYTGELFF. J is TRBJ2-2 and V is TRBV2; 9 bases are shared with TRBD1. The CDR3 runs to 15 residues. Germline V gene lookup returns CDR1 SNHLY and CDR2 FYNNEI. V was clipped by 5 bases and J by 3 bases; unmatched bases: 4.

Only one count was recorded for this clone. The chain joins TRBV18 to TRBJ2-5, with D possibly matching TRBD2 (6 bases). The CDR3 totals 15 residues. The germline V gene encodes CDR1 KGHSH and CDR2 LQKENI. Trimming took off 5 bases at V and 0 bases at J, with 13 bases between the two ends. The CDR3 nucleotides are TGTGCCAGCTCAAACCTCCGGGACTACCAAGAGACCCAGTACTTC. Its protein product is CASSNLRDYQETQYF. The variable domain in full, completed from reference TRBV18 and TRBJ2-5, reads NAGVMQNPRHLVRRRGQEARLRCSPMKGHSHVYWYRQLPEEGLKFMVYLQKENIIDESGMPKERFSAEFPKEGPSILRIQQVVRGDSAAYFCASSNLRDYQETQYFGPGTRLLVL.

This clone appeared a few times. The rearrangement joins TRBV5-4 to TRBJ2-7, with no clear D. V was pared by 4 bases and J by 4 bases, with 9 bases between. Germline V gives CDR1 SGHNT, CDR2 YYREEE (reference sequence). The CDR3 sequence is 12 residues long. The CDR3 sequence: CASSAPGYEQYF. CDR3 DNA: TGTGCCAGCAGCGCACCGGGTTACGAGCAGTACTTC.

The J gene is TRBJ2-5, the V gene TRBV5-5; 7 bases match TRBD2. The CDR3 runs 13 residues. Germline CDR1 reads SGHKS; CDR2 reads YYEKEE (reference sequence). V was clipped by 4 bases and J by 7 bases; unmatched bases: 7. The CDR3 loop reads CASSLEWGGTQYF. CDR3 sequence (DNA): TGTGCCAGCAGCCTCGAGTGGGGGGGGACCCAGTACTTC.

This chain links TRBV5-8 with TRBJ1-1; a weak D match, TRBD1 (5 bases). Looked up from germline, CDR1 is SGHTS and CDR2 is YDEGEE. The CDR3 is 14 residues long. The ends were cut back, 4 bases at V and 4 bases at J, with 14 bases in the middle. CDR3 DNA sequence: TGTGCCAGCAGCCCGAACGACAGACTCACTGAAGCTTTCTTT. Its translation: CASSPNDRLTEAFF.

The table lists this clone with a count of one. The chain joins TRBV5-1 to TRBJ2-1, with a possible D match to TRBD1 (6 bases). The CDR3 is made up of 16 amino acids. V shed 0 bases and J shed 6 bases, with 16 bases lying between them. Germline V lookup: CDR1 SGHRS, CDR2 YFSETQ. The chain's CDR3 is CASSLAVNRVSNEQFF. The CDR3 nucleotides are TGCGCCAGCAGCTTGGCCGTAAACAGGGTTAGCAATGAGCAGTTCTTC.

The rearrangement joins TRBV5-6 to TRBJ1-1; the D gene is possibly TRBD1 (5 bases). The CDR3 is 14 amino acids. V was trimmed by 4 bases and J by 0 bases, leaving 10 bases between them. From germline, CDR1 is SGHDT and CDR2 YYEEEE. CDR3 amino acids: CASSPGGMNTEAFF. CDR3 in DNA: TGTGCCAGCAGCCCGGGGGGGATGAACACTGAAGCTTTCTTT.

CDR3 in DNA: TGTGCCAGCAGCTTAGAGGGAGGGATACGGAATGAAAAACTGTTTTTT. Translating gives CASSLEGGIRNEKLFF. The chain is built from TRBV7-9 and TRBJ1-4; D remains unclear. V gave up 1 base and J gave up 5 bases, with 14 bases separating them. Germline V gene data show CDR1 as SEHNR and CDR2 as FQNEAQ (reference sequence). The CDR3 runs to 16 residues.

On this clone itself: Other DNA sequences in this sample translate to the same CDR3. The chain has TRBV7-8 and TRBJ2-7, with 14 nucleotides matching TRBD2. V was pared by 6 bases and J by 1 base, with 2 bases of the junction left unmatched. Per germline, CDR1 SGHVS and CDR2 FQNEAQ. This CDR3 comprises 15 residues. The CDR3 DNA reads TGTGCCAGCAGTCGGACTAGCGGGGGGTCCTACGAGCAGTACTTC. It translates to CASSRTSGGSYEQYF.

The chain links TRBV27 to TRBJ2-1; 8 bases align to TRBD2. The CDR3 runs to 15 residues. V shed 1 base, J shed 10 bases, and the junction held 9 bases outside the gene matches. Germline V CDR1 and CDR2: MNHEY, SMNVEV (reference sequence). The CDR3 sequence: CASSLWAGGVEEQFF. The DNA for the CDR3 is TGTGCCAGCAGTTTATGGGCGGGAGGAGTGGAGGAGCAGTTCTTC.

The CDR3 DNA reads as TGTGCCAGCAGCCCGATAGGGACAGCCGTGGAGACCCAGTACTTC. Protein sequence: CASSPIGTAVETQYF. V gene TRBV7-7 combines with J gene TRBJ2-5; TRBD1 matches at 7 bases. Germline V gene sequence: CDR1 SSHAT, CDR2 FNYEAQ (reference sequence). The CDR3 extends over 15 amino acids. V lost 5 bases and J lost 5; bases outside the gene matches: 11.

This clone was counted a single time. Written as DNA, the CDR3 is TGTGCCAGCAGCCCTGGGGGACTTTCCACCGGGGAGCTGTTTTTT. It is translated as CASSPGGLSTGELFF. The chain is built from TRBV4-2 and TRBJ2-2, with D perhaps TRBD2 (6 bases). The CDR3 loop spans 15 amino acids. V lost 4 bases and J lost 4, with 13 bases in between. The V gene's germline CDR1 is LGHNA and CDR2 YNFKEQ.

The V and J genes are TRBV9 and TRBJ2-5; 10 bases map to TRBD2. Germline lookup yields CDR1 SGDLS and CDR2 YYNGEE. The CDR3 spans 15 residues. J lost 4 bases, V lost 3 bases, and 6 bases had no gene match. The CDR3 sequence: CASSEGLAGAETQYF. The CDR3 DNA reads as TGTGCCAGCAGCGAGGGGCTAGCGGGAGCAGAGACCCAGTACTTC.

The genes are TRBV6-4 and TRBJ2-1; maybe TRBD1 (5 bases). Trimming removed 3 bases from V and 5 bases from J, with 8 bases in between. Germline assignment: CDR1 MRHNA and CDR2 SNTAGT. This CDR3 is built from 13 residues. CDR3 bases: TGTGCCAGCAGTGAAGGGGCAAACAATGAGCAGTTCTTC. Translated, it gives CASSEGANNEQFF.

The gene calls are TRBV10-2 and TRBJ1-3; D gene uncertain. The CDR3 totals 12 residues. Trimming took 6 bases from V and 7 from J, leaving 10 bases between them. Germline V gives CDR1 WSHSY, CDR2 SAAADI. The CDR3 is CASRSSGNTIYF. Written as DNA, the CDR3 is TGCGCCAGCAGGAGCTCCGGGAACACCATATATTTT.

The chain couples TRBV28 to TRBJ2-3; weak D call: TRBD2 (5 bases). Looked up from germline, CDR1 is MDHEN and CDR2 is SYDVKM. The V gene lost 6 bases and the J gene lost 5 bases, with 15 bases spanning the gap. The CDR3 contains 14 residues. As DNA, the CDR3 is TGTGCCAGCAGCCCCGGAGGCCCCTTAGATACGCAGTATTTT. Its protein is CASSPGGPLDTQYF.

The J gene is TRBJ1-1, the V gene TRBV29-1; D is undetermined. The germline gives CDR1 SQVTM, CDR2 ANQGSEA. Trimming pared 6 bases from V and 1 base from J, leaving 12 bases between. CDR3 size: 13 residues. CDR3 sequence: CSVSKSGNTEAFF. CDR3 nucleotide sequence: TGCAGCGTCTCCAAATCGGGGAACACTGAAGCTTTCTTT.

This clone has a single count. The chain carries TRBV5-1 and TRBJ1-5, with D possibly TRBD1 on 6 matching bases. V was shortened by 4 bases and J by 3 bases, with 11 bases between the two germline ends. The CDR3 sequence is 14 residues long. Looked up from germline, CDR1 is SGHRS and CDR2 is YFSETQ. CDR3 residues: CASSPDSANQPQHF. The CDR3 DNA is TGCGCCAGCAGCCCGGACAGCGCCAATCAGCCCCAGCATTTT.

In its sample, this clone was seen once. The chain carries TRBV5-4 and TRBJ2-5; weak D call: TRBD2 (5 bases). V was shortened by 2 bases and J by 5 bases, with 16 bases between the two germline ends. The CDR3 consists of 15 residues. Germline loops: CDR1 SGHNT, CDR2 YYREEE (reference sequence). This chain's CDR3 is CASSFSFGEGETQYF. CDR3 bases: TGTGCCAGCAGCTTCAGTTTCGGGGAAGGGGAGACCCAGTACTTC.

J is TRBJ2-3 and V is TRBV7-9; the D gene is possibly TRBD1 (5 bases). Germline values: CDR1 SEHNR, CDR2 FQNEAQ (reference sequence). The length of the CDR3 is 15 residues. V was shortened by 0 bases and J by 2 bases, with 9 bases between the two germline ends. Here the CDR3 DNA reads TGTGCCAGCAGCTTAGCAGGGGCTGACACAGATACGCAGTATTTT. It codes for CASSLAGADTDTQYF.

V and J are TRBV5-4 and TRBJ1-4; D gene unclear. Germline V gene data show CDR1 as SGHNT and CDR2 as YYREEE (reference sequence). V lost 4 bases to trimming and J lost 2 bases, with 18 bases between them. The CDR3 contains 17 residues. The CDR3 DNA sequence: TGTGCCAGCAGCCTCTTTAGGAGAACCGCGACTAATGAAAAACTGTTTTTT. As protein: CASSLFRRTATNEKLFF.

CDR3 nucleotide sequence: TGTGCCAGCAGCCAAGCCTCTGTTAATGAAAAACTGTTTTTT. It yields the protein CASSQASVNEKLFF. This sequence joins TRBV7-6 and TRBJ1-4; D not resolved. V was pared by 5 bases and J by 4 bases, with 11 bases between. Germline V CDR1 and CDR2: SGHVS, FNYEAQ. The CDR3 is 14 residues long.

The V call is TRBV15, the J call TRBJ1-4; TRBD1 is a possible D gene (6 bases). The CDR3 extends over 14 amino acids. Per the germline V gene, CDR1 is LNHNV and CDR2 is YYDKDF (reference sequence). Trimming removed 5 bases from V and 8 bases from J, with 15 bases in between. The CDR3 protein is CATSRTTTGEKLFF. In DNA, the CDR3 is TGTGCCACCAGCCGAACCACCACAGGGGAAAAACTGTTTTTT.

The chain employs TRBV9 and TRBJ2-7, with 9 nucleotides matching TRBD1. This CDR3 comprises 14 residues. Looked up from germline, CDR1 is SGDLS and CDR2 is YYNGEE. Unmatched junction bases numbered 6, after V lost 1 base and J lost 7 bases. CDR3 sequence reads: CASSVKDRGWEQYF. CDR3 nucleotide sequence: TGTGCCAGCAGCGTAAAGGACAGGGGTTGGGAGCAGTACTTC. The full variable domain, with the rest looked up from reference TRBV9 and TRBJ2-7, is DSGVTQTPKHLITATGQRVTLRCSPRSGDLSVYWYQQSLDQGLQFLIQYYNGEERAKGNILERFSAQQFPDLHSELNLSSLELGDSALYFCASSVKDRGWEQYFGPGTRLTVT.

The count of this clone is one. V is TRBV7-9 and J is TRBJ2-7, with D possibly matching TRBD1 (7 bases). There are 18 residues in the CDR3. The V gene's germline CDR1 is SEHNR and CDR2 FQNEAQ (reference sequence). V was pared by 5 bases and J by 7 bases, with 30 bases between. CDR3 in DNA: TGTGCCAGCAGCCAGGACGGGTTTCGACAGGGCGGGACCTGGGAGCAGTACTTC. Translation gives CASSQDGFRQGGTWEQYF.

The rearrangement joins TRBV6-5 to TRBJ1-2, with TRBD1 identical over 8 bases. Germline CDR1 is MNHEY and CDR2 is SVGAGI. V lost 2 bases, J lost 1 base, and 3 bases stayed unmatched. The CDR3 length is 15 residues. CDR3 protein: CASSYRTGNNYGYTF. The CDR3 DNA sequence: TGTGCCAGCAGTTACCGGACAGGGAATAACTATGGCTACACCTTC.

This chain connects TRBV6-1 to TRBJ1-5, with D uncertain. Trimming took 9 bases from V and 0 from J, leaving 9 bases between them. The germline CDR1 and CDR2 sequences are MNHNS and SASEGT. The CDR3 covers 13 residues. This chain's CDR3 is CASRGDSNQPQHF. The CDR3 DNA reads as TGTGCCAGTAGAGGAGATAGCAATCAGCCCCAGCATTTT.